The sequence of this TCR beta chain was determined in a study of blood T cell repertoires in COVID-19. Study context: COVID-19 samples from acute and convalescent phases originated in the United States, Italy and Spain.

Trimming took 6 bases from V and 3 from J; bases not matched to a gene: 8. The CDR3 length is 16 residues. CDR1 is MNHNY and CDR2 is SVGAGI in the germline V gene (reference sequence). Clones were read by immunoSEQ multiplex PCR, and TCRdb kept only the in-frame ones, dropping some. The repertoire consists of roughly 230,000 clones, with roughly 80% occurring once and the leading ten covering roughly 7%. This TCR was sampled from a woman aged 45 to 65 with acute or convalescent COVID-19. The chain links TRBV6-6 to TRBJ2-3; 11 nucleotides align to TRBD2. Sequences were obtained from peripheral blood. The CDR3 bases are TGTGCCAGCAGACCCCTAGCGGGGGGAGTAACAGATACGCAGTATTTT. Its protein is CASRPLAGGVTDTQYF.